Listed below are T cell receptor beta chains from one sample, sequenced in a study of early T cells in non-severe SARS-CoV-2 infection. TCRdb passed the 5' RACE reads through MiXCR, listing each CDR3 protein once. The sample holds tens of thousands of distinct CDR3 sequences; 9.5% to 15% are singletons and the top ten take 4% to 5%. What was sequenced was whole blood. The source is an adult who was a healthcare worker with PCR-confirmed SARS-CoV-2 infection or an uninfected control (not recorded which). Both conserved end residues are part of each CDR3. Fields, in order: J gene, CDR3 length, V gene, clone size, D gene, CDR3 DNA, CDR3 protein. The D gene is left open where the match is weak. Clone size, where shown, is once, few, many, or a class for clones that have expanded.

TRBJ1-1,14,TRBV18,NA,TRBD1,TGTGCCAGCTCGATGGGACAGAGGAACACTGAAGCTTTCTTT,CASSMGQRNTEAFF
TRBJ2-1,14,TRBV9,NA,NA,TGTGCCAGCACCCGGGCAGTGGACTACAATGAGCAGTTCTTC,CASTRAVDYNEQFF
TRBJ1-2,15,TRBV7-9,NA,NA,TGTGCCAGCAGCTTAGAGGGAAAGCAGACCTATGGCTACACCTTC,CASSLEGKQTYGYTF
TRBJ2-1,18,TRBV9,NA,TRBD2,TGTGCCAGCAGCGTGAGAACTAGCGGGGGCAGCTCCTACAATGAGCAGTTCTTC,CASSVRTSGGSSYNEQFF
TRBJ1-1,13,TRBV11-1,NA,NA,TGTGCCAGCAGCTTAAATTCAGGGACTGAAGCTTTCTTT,CASSLNSGTEAFF
TRBJ2-7,16,TRBV20-1,many,NA,TGCAGTGCTAGGAGGGGGGACAGAGAGTCCAACTACGAGCAGTACTTC,CSARRGDRESNYEQYF
TRBJ1-2,16,TRBV20-1,many,TRBD1,TGCAGTGCTAAGACCCCCGGGACAGGGTTCGGTTATGGCTACACCTTC,CSAKTPGTGFGYGYTF
TRBJ1-1,13,TRBV2,NA,NA,TGTGCCAGCACTGGGGGGATCGGCGCTGAAGCTTTCTTT,CASTGGIGAEAFF
TRBJ2-1,18,TRBV7-6,NA,TRBD1,TGTGCCAGCAGCGAGAAAGACAGGGGAGAAGGGGGACACAATGAGCAGTTCTTC,CASSEKDRGEGGHNEQFF
TRBJ2-7,12,TRBV7-2,NA,NA,TGTGCAGTTCTCGGCAGATCCTACGAGCAGTACTTC,CAVLGRSYEQYF
TRBJ2-2,16,TRBV19,many,NA,TGTGCCAGTAGTATAGATGGCAGGAGGAACACCGGGGAGCTGTTTTTT,CASSIDGRRNTGELFF
TRBJ2-7,15,TRBV5-1,few,NA,TGCGCCAGCAACCTAGAAGCGGCGGGTTCGGGGGAGCAGTACTTC,CASNLEAAGSGEQYF
TRBJ1-1,16,TRBV6-2/TRBV6-3,few,TRBD1,TGTGCCAGCAGCCGGGACAGGGTCGGATCGAGTACTGAAGCTTTCTTT,CASSRDRVGSSTEAFF
TRBJ2-3,14,TRBV18,NA,NA,TGTGCCAGCTCACCCCCCGGTGTATCAGATACGCAGTATTTT,CASSPPGVSDTQYF
TRBJ2-3,12,TRBV7-9,few,NA,TGTGCCAGCAGCTTGTTCGGGGATACGCAGTATTTT,CASSLFGDTQYF